A single sample gave rise to the 25 T cell receptor beta chains below, sequenced in a study of control samples from healthy donors and cancer patients. Generated by immunoSEQ multiplex PCR, the TCRdb table keeps only in-frame clones and is missing some. This table has some 170,000 clones, around 94% appearing once. Sequences were obtained from PBMCs. The origin of the receptors is a man in his fifties or sixties with colorectal cancer.

The chain has TRBV7-9 and TRBJ1-2, with D uncertain. Germline CDR1 is SEHNR and CDR2 is FQNEAQ (reference sequence). With 1 base removed from V and 3 bases from J, the gap between germline ends came to 6 bases. This CDR3 has 13 residues. This CDR3 reads CASSLVNYYGYTF. In nucleotides, the CDR3 is TGTGCCAGCAGCTTAGTAAACTACTATGGCTACACCTTC.

CDR3 DNA sequence: TGTGCCAGCAGCGTAGGCAGAAGCTCCTATAATTCACCCCTCCACTTT. Protein: CASSVGRSSYNSPLHF. The chain is built from TRBV9 and TRBJ1-6; D gene uncertain. The V end lost 0 bases, the J end lost 0 bases, and 7 bases lay between the germline ends. Germline V gene sequence: CDR1 SGDLS, CDR2 YYNGEE. This CDR3 contains 16 residues.

This chain's CDR3 is CASSQALTGQSDTEAFF. CDR3 coding DNA: TGCGCCAGCAGCCAAGCCCTCACCGGACAGTCGGACACTGAAGCTTTCTTT. The J gene is TRBJ1-1, the V gene TRBV4-1; perhaps TRBD1 as D (6 bases). Looked up from germline, CDR1 is MGHRA and CDR2 is YSYEKL. V lost 1 base, J lost 3 bases, and 18 bases lay in between. The length of the CDR3 is 17 residues.

Only one count was recorded for this clone. The chain joins TRBV5-1 to TRBJ2-7, with D possibly being TRBD1 (6 bases). CDR3 size: 15 residues. Germline lookup yields CDR1 SGHRS and CDR2 YFSETQ. V lost 4 bases to trimming and J lost 4 bases, with 18 bases between them. CDR3 in amino acids: CASSPRTRGEYEQYF. The CDR3 DNA is TGCGCCAGCAGCCCACGGACCAGGGGCGAATACGAGCAGTACTTC.

The genes are TRBV5-1 and TRBJ1-1; D is uncertain. The CDR3 loop spans 9 amino acids. CDR1 is SGHRS and CDR2 is YFSETQ in the germline V gene. The V and J ends lost 8 bases and 7 bases respectively, with 6 bases between them. The CDR3 here is CARRDEAFF. As DNA, the CDR3 is TGCGCCAGGCGGGATGAAGCTTTCTTT.

The rearrangement uses TRBV5-1 and TRBJ2-7, with D possibly TRBD2 on 5 matching bases. V lost 4 bases to trimming and J lost 2 bases, with 10 bases between them. Germline CDR1 reads SGHRS; CDR2 reads YFSETQ. The CDR3 covers 13 residues. In nucleotides, the CDR3 is TGCGCCAGCAGCGGAGGTATCGCCTACGAGCAGTACTTC. Translated: CASSGGIAYEQYF.

This clone has only a few counts. This chain connects TRBV9 to TRBJ1-1; tentatively, D is TRBD1 (5 bases). CDR1 and CDR2 from the germline V gene are SGDLS and YYNGEE. The V and J ends lost 3 bases and 0 bases respectively, with 15 bases between them. CDR3 length: 16 residues. The CDR3, as DNA: TGTGCCAGCAGCGCCACAGACAGAGTTATGAACACTGAAGCTTTCTTT. Amino acids: CASSATDRVMNTEAFF.

The chain has TRBV11-3 and TRBJ2-7; D assignment may be TRBD1 or TRBD2 (6 bases each). Germline V CDR1 and CDR2: SGHNT, YENEEA. The CDR3 loop spans 14 amino acids. Trimming cost V 1 base and J 6 bases, with 13 bases left between them. Written as DNA, the CDR3 is TGTGCCAGCAGCTTAGGGGGGGCAGGGTTCGAGCAGTACTTC. Translated, it gives CASSLGGAGFEQYF.

The V call is TRBV5-4, the J call TRBJ2-1; 8 positions match TRBD2. V lost 4 bases to trimming and J lost 7 bases; unmatched junction nucleotides: 10. This CDR3 spans 15 amino acids. Germline loops: CDR1 SGHNT, CDR2 YYREEE (reference sequence). The CDR3 region is CASSPGGAGGNEQFF. The CDR3 bases are TGTGCCAGCAGCCCCGGGGGGGCGGGGGGAAATGAGCAGTTCTTC.

The CDR3 DNA sequence: TGTGCCAGCAGCCAAGAGAAAGCGGGACACGGAGGAGATACGCAGTATTTT. Encoded protein: CASSQEKAGHGGDTQYF. J is TRBJ2-3 and V is TRBV4-2; weak D call: TRBD2 (7 bases). CDR3 length: 17 residues. The V end lost 0 bases, the J end lost 5 bases, and 18 bases lay between the germline ends. Germline loops: CDR1 LGHNA, CDR2 YNFKEQ.

The V and J genes are TRBV24-1 and TRBJ2-5; D could derive from TRBD1 or TRBD2 (7 bases each). The CDR3 sequence is 14 residues long. V was trimmed by 4 bases and J by 5 bases, leaving 13 bases between them. The V gene's germline CDR1 is KGHDR and CDR2 SFDVKD. CDR3 region: CATSEPQGGETQYF. For the CDR3, the DNA is TGTGCCACCAGTGAACCTCAGGGGGGGGAGACCCAGTACTTC.

V is TRBV12-3 or TRBV12-4 and J is TRBJ1-2; D unresolved. Deletions cut 3 bases from V and 6 bases from J, with 8 bases between. The CDR3 sequence is 12 residues long. CDR3 DNA sequence: TGTGCCAGCAGTTTGACGGGGAATGGCTACACCTTC. It is translated as CASSLTGNGYTF.

V and J are TRBV6-5 and TRBJ1-4; no clear D. Per germline, CDR1 MNHEY and CDR2 SVGAGI. The CDR3 covers 13 residues. With 6 bases removed from V and 6 bases from J, the gap between germline ends came to 11 bases. In nucleotides, the CDR3 is TGTGCCAGCAGGATGGACGTCCATGAAAAACTGTTTTTT. It codes for CASRMDVHEKLFF.

The rearrangement uses TRBV30 and TRBJ1-1; maybe TRBD1 (5 bases). Per germline, CDR1 GTSNPN and CDR2 SVGIG (reference sequence). This CDR3 is 13 amino acids long. V was trimmed by 6 bases and J by 0 bases, leaving 11 bases between them. The CDR3 region has the DNA TGTGCCTGCCGGGGACCGATGAACACTGAAGCTTTCTTT. This sequence encodes CACRGPMNTEAFF.

The chain couples TRBV19 to TRBJ2-7; 11 bases line up with TRBD2. V was clipped by 3 bases and J by 6 bases; unmatched bases: 4. The CDR3 length is 14 residues. In germline, CDR1 is LNHDA, CDR2 SQIVND (reference sequence). DNA for the CDR3: TGTGCCAGTAGTATGGGACTAGCGGTCTCCGAGCAGTACTTC. The encoded protein is CASSMGLAVSEQYF.

The genes are TRBV7-9 and TRBJ2-5; D call uncertain. Trimming removed 5 bases from V and 4 bases from J, with 17 bases in between. The CDR3 is 15 amino acids. Per germline, CDR1 SEHNR and CDR2 FQNEAQ (reference sequence). DNA of the CDR3: TGTGCCAGCAGCCCAGCCGTATCGGCAGGAGAGACCCAGTACTTC. Protein product: CASSPAVSAGETQYF.

A single count supports this clone. The chain is built from TRBV5-1 and TRBJ2-3, with 9 bases that match TRBD1. There are 15 residues in the CDR3. V dropped 5 bases and J dropped 0; count of bases not matched to a gene: 4. CDR1 SGHRS and CDR2 YFSETQ come from the germline V gene. The CDR3 nucleotides read TGCGCCAGCAGTACGGACAGGGGAAGCACAGATACGCAGTATTTT. As protein: CASSTDRGSTDTQYF.

V is TRBV19 and J is TRBJ2-5; either TRBD1 or TRBD2 may supply D (5 bases each). The CDR3 consists of 13 residues. Trimming pared 4 bases from V and 4 bases from J, leaving 10 bases between. The germline CDR1 and CDR2 sequences are LNHDA and SQIVND (reference sequence). The CDR3 reads CASSTGARETQYF. The CDR3 region has the DNA TGTGCCAGTAGTACCGGGGCAAGAGAGACCCAGTACTTC.

V is TRBV24-1 and J is TRBJ2-5; the D call may be TRBD1 or TRBD2 (5 bases each). This CDR3 comprises 12 residues. CDR1 is KGHDR and CDR2 is SFDVKD in the germline V gene. Trimming took 7 bases from V and 4 from J, leaving 9 bases between them. The CDR3 spells CATRGGGETQYF. The CDR3 bases are TGTGCCACCAGGGGTGGGGGAGAGACCCAGTACTTC.

This clone was recorded only once. This chain links TRBV7-9 with TRBJ2-6; TRBD2 is a possible D gene (5 bases). CDR1 is SEHNR, CDR2 FQNEAQ, per germline (reference sequence). This CDR3 spans 18 amino acids. Trimming took 2 bases from V and 0 from J, leaving 14 bases between them. The CDR3 protein is CASSLSGRTLSGANVLTF. CDR3 nucleotides: TGTGCCAGCAGCTTAAGCGGACGGACCCTCTCTGGGGCCAACGTCCTGACTTTC.

The rearrangement links TRBV2 to TRBJ1-5; 8 bases are a match to TRBD1. Germline assignment: CDR1 SNHLY and CDR2 FYNNEI. This CDR3 contains 14 residues. Unmatched junction bases numbered 2, after V lost 5 bases and J lost 2 bases. The CDR3 region has the DNA TGTGCCAGCAGTCGACAGGGGCGCAATCAGCCCCAGCATTTT. Encoded protein: CASSRQGRNQPQHF.

The chain couples TRBV18 to TRBJ2-2, with TRBD1 matching over 7 bases. After removal of 3 bases from V and 1 base from J, the junction contained 2 bases not matched to a gene. CDR1 and CDR2 (germline): KGHSH, LQKENI. The CDR3 totals 15 residues. The CDR3 DNA reads TGTGCCAGCTCACCTGGACAGGAGAACACCGGGGAGCTGTTTTTT. Its protein product is CASSPGQENTGELFF.

The chain has TRBV25-1 and TRBJ1-6; TRBD1 might be the D (5 bases). Trimming pared 1 base from V and 12 bases from J, leaving 22 bases between. The CDR3 sequence is 17 residues long. Germline V gene sequence: CDR1 MGHDK, CDR2 SYGVNS. The CDR3 nucleotides read TGTGCCAGCAGTGAATCCCGGCCAGGGACGGGGGATAGACCCCTCCACTTT. Its translation: CASSESRPGTGDRPLHF.

This clone has just one count. V and J are TRBV4-3 and TRBJ1-1; possibly TRBD1 for D (5 bases). Trimming took 0 bases from V and 9 from J, leaving 14 bases between them. The germline gives CDR1 LGHNA, CDR2 YSLEER. The CDR3 extends over 14 amino acids. CDR3 amino acids: CASSQDGGKNKAFF. The CDR3 bases are TGCGCCAGCAGCCAAGACGGGGGTAAAAACAAAGCTTTCTTT.

The chain recombines TRBV11-2 with TRBJ2-1; no clear D gene. The germline gives CDR1 SGHAT, CDR2 FQNNGV. This CDR3 spans 11 amino acids. Trimming stripped 2 bases from V and 10 bases from J, with 6 bases between. DNA of the CDR3: TGTGCCAGCAGCTTAAAGTACGAGCAGTTCTTC. Its translation is CASSLKYEQFF.